The clone carrying this T cell receptor beta chain was detected once. Antigen specificity is unknown. The data belong to a study of vaccination and CD4 T cells after COVID-19. Findings and caveats of the study: The median proportion of reactive clones detected only post-vaccination in convalescent patients was approximately 90%.

The treatment was: roughly ten-day PBMC culture with coronavirus spike peptide pools or control peptides (ViraFEST assay). First, ViraFEST expanded antigen-specific T cells with peptide pools, and next it sequenced the TCRs. Medium was half-exchanged with fresh IL-2 medium on days 3 and 7. The CDR3 runs to 13 residues. Germline V gives CDR1 DFQATT, CDR2 SNEGSKA (reference sequence). The ends lost 5 bases at V and 10 bases at J; junction bases unmatched: 5. The Oncomine TCR Beta short-read assay sequenced DNA from cultured CD4+ T cells. Using the QIAamp micro DNA kit, genomic DNA was extracted from the CD4+ T cells that had been cultured. TCRdb processed the PCR reads anew with MiXCR; each CDR3 protein has one entry. The sample has 7,000 or so distinct CDR3 sequences; around three quarters are singletons.

The V and J genes are TRBV20-1 and TRBJ1-6; the match to TRBD1 covers 10 bases. The specimen sequenced was CD4+ T cells from blood, cultured in vitro. The source is a human donor who had recovered from COVID-19. The DNA of the CDR3 is TGCAGTGCTGGACAGGGGGACGAATCACCCCTCCACTTT. As protein: CSAGQGDESPLHF.